The entry below describes one T cell receptor (beta chain). This sample is drawn from a study of blood T cell repertoires in COVID-19. Study details: The samples span acute and convalescent COVID-19 from the United States, Italy and Spain. T cells, B-cell-depleted T cells, or PBMCs supplied cDNA or gDNA.

While infection was still active, Seattle patients were enrolled and then followed longitudinally. Study processing details: Amplifying reference gene primers gave estimates of nucleated cell counts. Some clones are missing from TCRdb's copy, which holds only in-frame ones; the method was immunoSEQ multiplex PCR. V and J calls and clone size come straight from that table; D and trimming were deduced from the DNA. The repertoire holds about 300,000 clones, with roughly 90% as singletons. This CDR3 has 14 amino acids. Trimming took 8 bases from V and 3 from J; bases not matched to a gene: 8. CDR1 is SNHLY and CDR2 is FYNNEI in the germline V gene.

The material sequenced was peripheral blood. The V and J genes are TRBV2 and TRBJ2-3; 7 nucleotides align to TRBD2. This clonotype originated in a woman aged 25-40 years with COVID-19, enrolled during active disease. The CDR3: CASYRGTTTDTQYF. CDR3 DNA: TGTGCCAGCTACCGCGGGACTACAACAGATACGCAGTATTTT. Full variable domain (remainder filled in from reference TRBV2 and TRBJ2-3): EPEVTQTPSHQVTQMGQEVILRCVPISNHLYFYWYRQILGQKVEFLVSFYNNEISEKSEIFDDQFSVERPDGSNFTLKIRSTKLEDSAMYFCASYRGTTTDTQYFGPGTRLTVL.